The T cell receptor (beta chain) described here comes from a study of OX40 agonist ivuxolimab in advanced cancers. J was trimmed by 5 bases and V by 2 bases; bases with no gene match: 11. Germline CDR1 reads MNHNS; CDR2 reads SASEGT. The length of the CDR3 is 16 residues. TCRdb keeps only in-frame clones here, not all; method: immunoSEQ multiplex PCR. The sample shows some 76,000 clones, about 82% of them seen only once. The starting material was CD4+ or CD8+ T cells sorted from blood, obtained in a trial of the OX40 agonist ivuxolimab. The TCR comes from an adult with an advanced solid tumor such as melanoma, head and neck, liver or kidney cancer. This chain connects TRBV6-1 to TRBJ1-2; 7 nucleotides align to TRBD1. The CDR3 nucleotides are TGTGCCAGCAGTGAATGGAAGGACAGGCCGAGATATGGCTACACCTTC. Translation gives CASSEWKDRPRYGYTF.